This T cell receptor beta chain was sequenced in a study of identical twins. Of note for this clonotype: Its matching antigen is unknown.

Study-level points and caveats: Twins' surplus sharing was weaker for beta out-of-frame sequences.

Looked up from germline, CDR1 is LGHDT and CDR2 is YNNKEL (reference sequence). CDR3 length equals 16 residues. V dropped 3 bases and J dropped 4; count of bases not matched to a gene: 6. A universal primer site arose from template switching, and cDNA bore unique molecular identifiers. Each CDR3 protein is one row after TCRdb ran MiXCR on the 5' RACE reads. The sample includes 450,000 to 650,000 distinct CDR3 sequences, nearly 15% of them seen just once. This sample also belongs to another study, concerning yellow fever vaccine responses in identical twins.

The J gene is TRBJ2-1, the V gene TRBV3-1; TRBD2 matches at 10 bases. Sequenced input: CD4+ T cells sorted from blood. The clonotype was recovered from a young woman in good health. As DNA, the CDR3 is TGTGCCAGCAGCCAGGTGCTAGCGGGAGTATACAATGAGCAGTTCTTC. It encodes CASSQVLAGVYNEQFF.